These 21 T cell receptor beta chains were sequenced from one sample in a study of OX40 agonist ivuxolimab in advanced cancers. The library came from the immunoSEQ multiplex PCR assay. TCRdb retrieved this table from immuneACCESS and kept in-frame rearrangements only. Not all clones are present; in checked studies, unresolved V genes account for under half, and no reason is known for the remainder. The sample table holds roughly 60,000 clones, of which roughly 86% were seen once. Approximately 4% of the sample is taken by the ten largest. The source was CD4+ or CD8+ T cells sorted from blood, collected in a trial of the OX40 agonist ivuxolimab. Source of these receptors: an adult with an advanced solid tumor such as melanoma, head and neck, liver or kidney cancer.

V is TRBV19 and J is TRBJ2-6; TRBD2 agrees at 7 bases. The CDR3 loop spans 14 amino acids. V was clipped by 6 bases and J by 7 bases; unmatched bases: 6. Germline CDR1 is LNHDA and CDR2 is SQIVND (reference sequence). In DNA form, the CDR3 reads TGTGCCAGTAGGGGTACGGGGGGAGCCAACGTCCTGACTTTC. Protein product: CASRGTGGANVLTF.

The chain combines TRBV30 with TRBJ2-5; D perhaps matches TRBD2 (6 bases). This CDR3 contains 13 residues. Trimming pared 3 bases from V and 2 bases from J, leaving 10 bases between. CDR1 is GTSNPN, CDR2 SVGIG, per germline (reference sequence). CDR3 bases: TGTGCCTGGAGGGGACTCATACAAGAGACCCAGTACTTC. Its translation is CAWRGLIQETQYF.

The chain combines TRBV6-6 with TRBJ1-5; no clear D. There are 13 residues in the CDR3. Trimming removed 8 bases at V and 4 bases at J, with 12 bases between. Germline V lookup: CDR1 MNHNY, CDR2 SVGAGI (reference sequence). The CDR3 DNA reads as TGTGCCAGCCGCCTTTCACTTAATCAGCCCCAGCATTTT. Protein: CASRLSLNQPQHF.

The V call is TRBV14, the J call TRBJ1-5; the D gene is possibly TRBD1 (5 bases). The CDR3 contains 15 residues. V was clipped by 0 bases and J by 4 bases, with 10 bases between them. CDR1 is SGHDN, CDR2 FVKESK, per germline. The CDR3 protein is CASSQDGGSNQPQHF. The CDR3 DNA reads as TGTGCCAGCAGCCAAGACGGGGGAAGTAATCAGCCCCAGCATTTT.

The CDR3 is CAISESSRGKSNQPQHF. The CDR3 DNA reads TGTGCCATCAGTGAATCCTCTCGGGGGAAGAGCAATCAGCCCCAGCATTTT. The chain joins TRBV10-3 to TRBJ1-5; D may be TRBD1 (5 bases). Trimming left V 3 bases short and J 1 base short, with 16 bases between. CDR3 length: 17 residues. CDR1 ENHRY and CDR2 SYGVKD come from the germline V gene.

The DNA of the CDR3 is TGTGCCAGCAGCCGGGGGGGGGCGGGCACTGAAGCTTTCTTT. Its translation is CASSRGGAGTEAFF. The chain couples TRBV5-4 to TRBJ1-1; a possible D gene is TRBD1 (6 bases). Germline V gene data show CDR1 as SGHNT and CDR2 as YYREEE (reference sequence). V lost 4 bases to trimming and J lost 4 bases, with 14 bases between them. This CDR3 comprises 14 residues.

The CDR3 sequence: CAISESGATNEKLFF. DNA for the CDR3: TGTGCCATCAGTGAGTCCGGTGCAACTAATGAAAAACTGTTTTTT. The chain employs TRBV10-3 and TRBJ1-4; D is ambiguous. Looked up from germline, CDR1 is ENHRY and CDR2 is SYGVKD. V dropped 0 bases and J dropped 0 bases, with 5 bases sitting between them. The CDR3 extends over 15 amino acids.

This chain joins TRBV7-9 and TRBJ2-5; TRBD2 might be the D (6 bases). The closer fit of TRBJ2-7 to the DNA end suggests the J call may be wrong. CDR1 is SEHNR, CDR2 FQNEAQ, per germline (reference sequence). CDR3 length equals 17 residues. Here the CDR3 DNA reads TGTGCCAGCAGCTTAGCGGGCGGGGTTGTATCTTCAGACGAGCAGTACTTC. Its protein is CASSLAGGVVSSDEQYF.

This chain joins TRBV28 and TRBJ1-5; D gene unclear. CDR3 length: 15 residues. Trimming left V 3 bases short and J 0 bases short, with 9 bases between. From germline, CDR1 is MDHEN and CDR2 SYDVKM. CDR3 DNA sequence: TGTGCCAGCAGTTTGGCGGGTTATAGCAATCAGCCCCAGCATTTT. This codes for CASSLAGYSNQPQHF.

The V gene is TRBV21-1, the J gene TRBJ2-7; the DNA was not compared with TRBD2, the D call given in the table. TRBV21-1 is termed a pseudogene. CDR3 size: 17 residues. The CDR3 sequence is CASSKVISGGSSYEQYF. The CDR3 region has the DNA TGTGCCAGCAGCAAAGTTATCTCCGGCGGGAGCTCCTACGAGCAGTACTTC.

The chain has TRBV6-1 and TRBJ2-3; 9 bases line up with TRBD1. Looked up from germline, CDR1 is MNHNS and CDR2 is SASEGT. Trimming cost V 10 bases and J 5 bases; bases outside gene matches: 10. The CDR3 is 14 amino acids. The CDR3 protein is CATTSGQGRDTQYF. In DNA form, the CDR3 reads TGTGCCACCACTTCGGGACAGGGAAGAGATACGCAGTATTTT.

The chain has TRBV28 and TRBJ2-3; D is unclear. Trimming removed 2 bases from V and 0 bases from J, with 6 bases in between. CDR1 and CDR2 (germline): MDHEN, SYDVKM. CDR3 length: 14 amino acids. Written as DNA, the CDR3 is TGTGCCAGCAGTTTAATCGGTAGCACAGATACGCAGTATTTT. Translating gives CASSLIGSTDTQYF.

The genes are TRBV7-9 and TRBJ1-1; no reliable D call. CDR3 length: 13 amino acids. Trimming took 5 bases from V and 1 from J, leaving 8 bases between them. The germline V gene has CDR1 SEHNR and CDR2 FQNEAQ (reference sequence). CDR3 region: CASSDTSNTEAFF. DNA for the CDR3: TGTGCCAGCAGCGACACATCGAACACTGAAGCTTTCTTT.

This chain uses TRBV6-5 with TRBJ2-7; D is ambiguous. The CDR3 has 12 residues. Germline-derived CDR1 and CDR2 are MNHEY and SVGAGI. The germline V and J ends were trimmed by 4 bases and 2 bases, with 6 bases remaining between them. CDR3 region: CASSSPTYEQYF. The CDR3 DNA is TGTGCCAGCAGTTCCCCCACCTACGAGCAGTACTTC.

This chain connects TRBV4-3 to TRBJ2-7, with D possibly TRBD2 on 6 matching bases. V gave up 3 bases and J gave up 2 bases, with 17 bases separating them. Germline lookup yields CDR1 LGHNA and CDR2 YSLEER. CDR3 length equals 16 residues. The CDR3 sequence: CASSQGYGGYTYEQYF. The DNA of the CDR3 is TGCGCCAGCAGCCAGGGTTACGGGGGTTATACCTACGAGCAGTACTTC.

The CDR3 nucleotides read TGTGCCAGCAGTAAGGTCGGTCTCTCAACAAATACGCAGTATTTT. The encoded protein is CASSKVGLSTNTQYF. The chain carries TRBV27 and TRBJ2-3; D unresolved. Germline assignment: CDR1 MNHEY and CDR2 SMNVEV (reference sequence). The V end lost 5 bases, the J end lost 7 bases, and 19 bases lay between the germline ends. The CDR3 has 15 amino acids.

V gene TRBV6-5 combines with J gene TRBJ2-7; D perhaps matches TRBD1 (6 bases). V was shortened by 4 bases and J by 2 bases, with 12 bases between the two germline ends. Germline loops: CDR1 MNHEY, CDR2 SVGAGI. The length of the CDR3 is 14 residues. CDR3 nucleotides: TGTGCCAGCAGTTCCCCACAGGGAGCCTACGAGCAGTACTTC. It specifies CASSSPQGAYEQYF.

The chain recombines TRBV7-8 with TRBJ1-1, with 11 nucleotides matching TRBD1. The CDR3 extends over 16 amino acids. V shed 3 bases and J 8 bases; nucleotides not matched to a gene: 11. The germline gives CDR1 SGHVS, CDR2 FQNEAQ. CDR3 DNA sequence: TGTGCCAGCAGCTTCAGGACAGGGGGCGGATGGGTGGAAGCTTTCTTT. Amino acids: CASSFRTGGGWVEAFF.

V and J are TRBV6-1 and TRBJ2-5; TRBD1 matches at 11 bases. TRBJ2-7 explains the end of the DNA better; the J call may be wrong. This CDR3 is 14 amino acids long. CDR1 is MNHNS and CDR2 is SASEGT in the germline V gene. CDR3 sequence: CAAYRGQGDREQYF. In DNA form, the CDR3 reads TGTGCCGCCTATAGGGGACAGGGGGACCGCGAGCAGTACTTC.

The rearrangement links TRBV2 to TRBJ2-7; D gene unclear. With 6 bases removed from V and 3 bases from J, the gap between germline ends came to 9 bases. The CDR3 consists of 12 residues. Germline CDR1 and CDR2: SNHLY and FYNNEI. CDR3 amino acids: CASRPTYYEQYF. The CDR3 DNA reads TGTGCCAGCAGGCCTACCTACTACGAGCAGTACTTC.

This sequence joins TRBV9 and TRBJ1-6; D not resolved. This CDR3 contains 14 residues. In germline, CDR1 is SGDLS, CDR2 YYNGEE. The germline V and J ends were trimmed by 0 bases and 7 bases, with 8 bases remaining between them. CDR3 amino acids: CASSVELRNSPLHF. CDR3 DNA sequence: TGTGCCAGCAGCGTAGAACTGAGGAATTCACCCCTCCACTTT.